This T cell receptor (beta chain) was identified during a study of siplizumab effects on memory and regulatory T cells. Approximately 10^5 TCR templates underwent assay in every sample. Sequencing was performed with immunoSEQ multiplex PCR; in TCRdb, only in-frame clones are kept and a portion is missing. Among fewer than 120,000 clones listed, over 85% were seen once. Study-wide findings and caveats: An assignable naive or memory phenotype was lacking in roughly 75-96% of proliferating CD4+ or CD8+ clones. It seemed that naive T cells were more diverse than memory cells and were major contributors to the alloresponse. Proliferating Tregs' suppressive function in siplizumab cultures went unconfirmed.

The germline V gene has CDR1 MNHNY and CDR2 SVGAGI (reference sequence). The V and J ends lost 5 bases and 5 bases respectively, with 12 bases between them. The CDR3 consists of 13 residues. On this clone itself: Its antigen is not identified.

The sequencing sample was made of CD4+ T cells sorted from blood. The source of this sequence is a human donor in good health. The chain uses TRBV6-6 and TRBJ2-5; D uncertain. CDR3 nucleotide sequence: TGTGCCAGCAGTGCCCGGGTATTCGAGACCCAGTACTTC. Amino acid sequence: CASSARVFETQYF.